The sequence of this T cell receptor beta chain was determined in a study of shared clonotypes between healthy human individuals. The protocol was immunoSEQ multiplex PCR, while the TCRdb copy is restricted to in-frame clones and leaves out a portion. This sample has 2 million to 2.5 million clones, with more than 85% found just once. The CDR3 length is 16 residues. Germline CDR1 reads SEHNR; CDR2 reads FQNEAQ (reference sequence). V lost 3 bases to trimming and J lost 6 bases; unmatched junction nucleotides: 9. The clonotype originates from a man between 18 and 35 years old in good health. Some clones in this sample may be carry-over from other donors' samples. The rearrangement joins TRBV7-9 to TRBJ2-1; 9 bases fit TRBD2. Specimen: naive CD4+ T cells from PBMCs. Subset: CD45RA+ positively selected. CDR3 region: CASSFFAGGAGNEQFF. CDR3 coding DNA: TGTGCCAGCAGCTTTTTTGCGGGAGGGGCCGGCAATGAGCAGTTCTTC.